This entry lists 7 T cell receptor beta chains sequenced from one sample in a study of blood T cell repertoires in COVID-19. Repertoires were generated with immunoSEQ multiplex PCR, while TCRdb's copy carries only in-frame clones and drops some. The sample includes around 150,000 clones, roughly 80% of them seen just once. The sequenced sample consisted of peripheral blood. These receptors all stem from a man aged 60 to 75 with acute or convalescent COVID-19.

This sequence joins TRBV20-1 and TRBJ2-1; tentatively, D is TRBD2 (6 bases). The CDR3 is 16 amino acids. Deletions cut 3 bases from V and 1 base from J, with 16 bases between. The germline gives CDR1 DFQATT, CDR2 SNEGSKA (reference sequence). Written as DNA, the CDR3 is TGCAGTGCTAGTTCCCAGACTAGACCTTCCTACAATGAGCAGTTCTTC. Translation: CSASSQTRPSYNEQFF.

This chain connects TRBV6-5 to TRBJ2-4; 9 bases align to TRBD1. Germline lookup yields CDR1 MNHEY and CDR2 SVGAGI. J was trimmed by 4 bases and V by 4 bases; bases with no gene match: 5. The CDR3 is 15 residues long. This CDR3 reads CASSSSGTGKNIQYF. DNA for the CDR3: TGTGCCAGCAGTTCCTCCGGGACAGGGAAAAACATTCAGTACTTC.

The chain is built from TRBV14 and TRBJ2-2; no reliable D call. V was clipped by 2 bases and J by 5 bases, with 9 bases between them. Germline V gene sequence: CDR1 SGHDN, CDR2 FVKESK. This CDR3 comprises 14 residues. Written as DNA, the CDR3 is TGTGCCAGCAGCCAACACAAACGAACCGGGGAGCTGTTTTTT. It translates to CASSQHKRTGELFF.

The chain links TRBV3-1 (or the pseudogene TRBV3-2) to TRBJ2-7, with 7 positions matching TRBD1. CDR1 LGHDT and CDR2 YNNKEL come from the germline V gene (reference sequence). This CDR3 region has 14 residues. Trimming removed 1 base from V and 3 bases from J; junction bases left unmatched: 3. CDR3 nucleotide sequence: TGTGCCAGCAGCCAAGGGACAGGCTTCTACGAGCAGTACTTC. It encodes CASSQGTGFYEQYF.

The genes are TRBV2 and TRBJ1-6; TRBD1 is a possible D gene (5 bases). Germline V gene data show CDR1 as SNHLY and CDR2 as FYNNEI. V lost 11 bases and J 8 bases, leaving 19 bases between the germline ends. This CDR3 has 14 residues. In nucleotides, the CDR3 is TGTGCCTCCAGCGGGGGGGGTTGGGATTCACCCCTCCACTTT. It is translated as CASSGGGWDSPLHF.

The chain is built from TRBV7-2 and TRBJ1-1, with D unclear. Per germline, CDR1 SGHTA and CDR2 FQGNSA. Trimming cost V 1 base and J 8 bases, with 8 bases left between them. CDR3 size: 12 residues. CDR3 nucleotides: TGTGCCAGCAGCTTAGTGGCGGGGGAAGCTTTCTTT. It yields the protein CASSLVAGEAFF.

This sequence joins TRBV25-1 and TRBJ2-2; 9 bases align to TRBD1. V trimming: 9 bases; J trimming: 6 bases; junction bases outside the gene matches: 8. CDR1 and CDR2 (germline): MGHDK, SYGVNS. The CDR3 runs to 14 residues. CDR3 protein: CASAGTGSAGELFF. The CDR3 bases are TGTGCCAGTGCCGGGACAGGGAGTGCCGGGGAGCTGTTTTTT.